This passage covers 7 T cell receptor beta chains from one sample sequenced in a study of cytomegalovirus exposure and HLA in healthy donors. Sequenced by immunoSEQ multiplex PCR; TCRdb stores in-frame clones only, minus some. The table shows around 200,000 clones, with about 80% occurring only once. Sequencing used PBMCs. Receptors originate from a woman aged 18 to 35 in good health and CMV-seropositive.

This rearrangement joins TRBV4-1 to TRBJ2-3; no firm D call. Germline CDR1 reads MGHRA; CDR2 reads YSYEKL. The CDR3 runs 13 residues. V was pared by 4 bases and J by 4 bases, with 9 bases between. CDR3 in DNA: TGCGCCAGCAGCCCTCTTAGTGCAGATACGCAGTATTTT. Translating it yields CASSPLSADTQYF.

This clone was counted once. The chain carries TRBV2 and TRBJ1-5; possible D gene TRBD1, 5 bases. Germline CDR1 reads SNHLY; CDR2 reads FYNNEI. V lost 7 bases and J lost 0, with 13 bases in between. CDR3 length: 15 residues. The CDR3 DNA reads TGTGCCAGCACCCGGGACTTAATTAGCAATCAGCCCCAGCATTTT. Translating it yields CASTRDLISNQPQHF.

The rearrangement uses TRBV6-1 and TRBJ1-1; 9 bases line up with TRBD1. The germline V gene encodes CDR1 MNHNS and CDR2 SASEGT. J was trimmed by 5 bases and V by 6 bases; bases with no gene match: 7. The CDR3 has 14 residues. CDR3 nucleotides: TGTGCCAGCAGGTCGGACAGGGGTGGAACTGAAGCTTTCTTT. Encoded protein: CASRSDRGGTEAFF.

This sequence joins TRBV5-1 and TRBJ2-7; 7 positions agree with TRBD1. The CDR3 loop spans 15 amino acids. The V segment lost 6 bases and the J segment 2 bases; nucleotides outside the gene matches: 11. Germline lookup yields CDR1 SGHRS and CDR2 YFSETQ. The CDR3 DNA sequence: TGCGCCAGCACATCACACCGGGACAGCCCCTACGAGCAGTACTTC. Protein sequence: CASTSHRDSPYEQYF.

This chain connects TRBV7-2 to TRBJ2-3, with D unclear. Trimming took 3 bases from V and 2 from J, leaving 6 bases between them. CDR3 length: 13 amino acids. Per the germline V gene, CDR1 is SGHTA and CDR2 is FQGNSA. CDR3: CASSFGLTDTQYF. The DNA for the CDR3 is TGTGCCAGCAGCTTTGGCCTCACAGATACGCAGTATTTT.

The chain is built from TRBV28 and TRBJ1-1, with D perhaps matching TRBD1 (6 bases). The CDR3 sequence is 11 residues long. Germline loops: CDR1 MDHEN, CDR2 SYDVKM. The CDR3 loop is CAAGGATEAFF. CDR3 DNA: TGTGCTGCTGGGGGGGCCACTGAAGCTTTCTTT. Full variable domain (outside the CDR3, taken from reference TRBV28 and TRBJ1-1): DVKVTQSSRYLVKRTGEKVFLECVQDMDHENMFWYRQDPGLGLRLIYFSYDVKMKEKGDIPEGYSVSREKKERFSLILESASTNQTSMYLCAAGGATEAFFGQGTRLTVV.

This sequence joins TRBV5-4 and TRBJ1-4; D gene ambiguous. The V gene lost 0 bases and the J gene lost 7 bases, with 16 bases spanning the gap. Germline CDR1 is SGHNT and CDR2 is YYREEE (reference sequence). This CDR3 region has 16 residues. Here the CDR3 DNA reads TGTGCCAGCAGCTTGGCGGTCGCGGATTCTGGTGAAAAACTGTTTTTT. Translated, it gives CASSLAVADSGEKLFF.